What follows is one T cell receptor (beta chain) and its context. Its antigen is unidentified. The record originates from a study of identifying expanded T cells in peripheral blood. General study points: Across healthy donors, higher total template counts meant significantly greater approximately two-week count variance. Technical replicates showed roughly 1.2 changed clones; approximately 2 weeks about 16; four weeks 19.

Method: immunoSEQ multiplex PCR; TCRdb's copy keeps in-frame clones and lacks some. The data contain about 80,000 clones, about four fifths of them singletons. The CDR3 runs to 14 residues. V lost 7 bases to trimming and J lost 3 bases, with 12 bases between them. Looked up from germline, CDR1 is SEHNR and CDR2 is FQNEAQ (reference sequence). The sequenced sample consisted of blood. The V gene is TRBV7-9, the J gene TRBJ2-2, with a weak D call TRBD1 (6 bases). The source is a person aged 18 to 75 in good health. The CDR3 protein is CASIRSGDTGELFF. The CDR3 bases are TGTGCCAGCATACGTTCAGGGGACACCGGGGAGCTGTTTTTT.